This TCR beta chain was documented in a study of HIV-infected children after antiretroviral therapy interruption. General observations from the study: After treatment interruption started, naive CD4+ CDR3 overlap across time points dropped. Naive CD4+ Gini coefficient rose by interruption end, suggesting clonal expansion.

A 3' RACE protocol on RNA, with unique molecular identifiers, produced the TCR library. TCRdb processed the 3' RACE reads anew with MiXCR; each CDR3 protein has one entry. The table records tens of thousands of distinct CDR3 sequences, more than 3.5% of them present only once. This clonotype was detected many times. Its specificity is unknown. Treatment specified: PENTA 11 planned treatment interruption arm or continuous ART arm. Participants had taken at least three-drug ART for at least 24 weeks. At least 5 million viable PBMCs were required per cryopreserved sample. The sequencing here drew on CD45RA+ CD4+ T cells from PBMCs, pooled from several time points, taken from a donor given antiretroviral therapy, either interrupted or continuous. Subset specified: naive CD4+ CD45RA+ CD45RO- T cells. The sequence was obtained from a pool of human donors with HIV.

The CDR3 here is CASAGSKGRYNSPLHF. CDR3 DNA: TGTGCCTCCGCGGGCTCGAAGGGAAGGTATAATTCACCCCTCCACTTT. This chain joins TRBV30 and TRBJ1-6; D is unresolved. The germline gives CDR1 GTSNPN, CDR2 SVGIG (reference sequence). V dropped 7 bases and J dropped 4 bases, with 20 bases sitting between them. The CDR3 has 16 residues.